This entry is about one T cell receptor beta chain. Its target antigen remains unknown. Base qualities are not provided; no much larger clone lies one nucleotide away. The data stem from a study of CD8+CD57+ T cells in acquired aplastic anemia (dated by TCRdb to between 2017 and 2018). About the study as a whole: A mean of approximately 3 ug of DNA, ranging from roughly 0.2 to 27.4 ug, was extracted from sorted CD4+ and CD8+ cells. CD8+CD57+ expansion was defined as a frequency above the mean frequency observed in healthy subjects. Paper-wide results and their limitations: No significant difference in CD8+ Simpson's diversity was found between patients and healthy controls (P=0.060). Around 30 CD8+ CDR3 sequences were found to be shared between patients and controls, but these sequences appeared to be highly expressed in patients and within the immunodominant clones of the patients.

Genomic DNA was used as template for profiling of TCR beta VDJ combinations and CDR3 sequences. An Illumina HiSeq 2000 was used for TCR repertoire sequencing. On the study's bioinformatics: TRBV/TRBJ rearrangement plots, CDR3 size and DJ length profiles, and Simpson's diversity index were used to assess repertoires. The most abundant DNA sequence in the deep sequencing data was taken as the immunodominant clone. CDR3 amino acid sequences were screened for sharing across subjects and were compared with published repertoires and the VDJdb database. TCRdb's own reprocessing of the public reads used fastp at Q25 and MiXCR and kept productive beta chains. Each entry merges the rows of one CDR3 protein and shows their most common DNA and genes. TCRdb's processing, not the study's, gives the V and J calls here. This sample gives approximately 200,000 distinct CDR3 sequences in total; roughly 50% of them show up just once. Of the sample, nearly 20% is held by the ten largest clones.

The junction carries 11 bases between V and J, which are trimmed by 0 bases and 3 bases respectively. For CDR1 and CDR2, the germline V gene (reference sequence) lists DFQATT and SNEGSKA. Counted from cysteine to phenylalanine, this CDR3 has 14 amino acids. Solely the CDR3 DNA is kept, with 42 bases framed from the first base. The patients picked for sequencing were ones in whom flow cytometry had shown an expansion of CD8+CD57+ cells. Every patient had a diagnosis of severe acquired aplastic anemia based on International Study of Aplastic Anemia and Agranulocytosis and Camitta criteria. No patient had received any therapy when blood was sampled. In this study, sorted CD4+ and CD8+ T cells from the blood of healthy subjects and of severe aplastic anemia patients had their TCR repertoires deep-sequenced. Patients were enrolled under clinicaltrials.gov protocols 00001620, 01623167, 00001397, 00071045, 00081523 and 00961064 in the USA. Ficoll-Paque density gradient centrifugation was used to isolate peripheral blood mononuclear cells. Before DNA was extracted, CD4+ and CD8+ T cells were sorted using either FACS or magnetic beads.

This clonotype was obtained from a human donor with aplastic anemia. The sequencing sample was made of sorted CD4+, CD8+, or CD8+CD57+ T cells (not recorded which) from PBMCs. The V and J genes are TRBV20-1 and TRBJ2-5; matching of 6 bases hints at TRBD2 as the D gene. The CDR3 corresponds to CSARDARDEETQYF. At the DNA level, the sequence is TGCAGTGCTAGAGACGCGCGGGATGAAGAGACCCAGTACTTC.